These 28 T cell receptor beta chains were sequenced from one sample in a study of CD8+CD57+ T cells in acquired aplastic anemia. Before being chosen for sequencing, patients had shown CD8+CD57+ cell expansion by flow cytometry. Genomic DNA acted as the template from which TCR beta VDJ combination and CDR3 sequence profiling were carried out. TCRdb analysed the reads with MiXCR anew, one entry per CDR3 protein. The repertoire consists of just over 450,000 distinct CDR3 sequences, with around 30% occurring once and the leading ten covering 0.82%. The sample taken for sequencing was sorted CD4+, CD8+, or CD8+CD57+ T cells (not recorded which) from PBMCs. Receptors were obtained from a human donor with aplastic anemia.

The chain is built from TRBV7-3 and TRBJ2-3; tentative D call: TRBD1 (5 bases). This CDR3 is built from 13 residues. Trimming pared 5 bases from V and 8 bases from J, leaving 14 bases between. Germline values: CDR1 SGHTA, CDR2 FQGTGA. CDR3 region: CASSTTEFSTQYF. In nucleotides, the CDR3 is TGTGCCAGCAGCACGACAGAGTTCTCTACGCAGTATTTT.

There are many counts of this clonotype. Here the CDR3 DNA reads TGTGCCAGCAGCTCCTTCGTTCTGGATACGCAGTATTTT. Its translation is CASSSFVLDTQYF. The V and J genes are TRBV7-9 and TRBJ2-3; D is unclear. The CDR3 extends over 13 amino acids. Germline lookup yields CDR1 SEHNR and CDR2 FQNEAQ (reference sequence). The V gene lost 4 bases and the J gene lost 6 bases, with 11 bases spanning the gap.

The rearrangement uses TRBV19 and TRBJ2-1; the D is unclear. This CDR3 region has 14 residues. The germline gives CDR1 LNHDA, CDR2 SQIVND (reference sequence). The V and J ends lost 6 bases and 3 bases respectively, with 12 bases between them. The CDR3 coding sequence is TGTGCCAGTAGGAATCAAGATGGCTACAATGAGCAGTTCTTC. Translating it yields CASRNQDGYNEQFF.

The gene calls are TRBV9 and TRBJ2-1; a possible D gene is TRBD1 (6 bases). The CDR3 has 15 residues. Between the trimmed V and J ends, which lost 0 bases and 5 bases, there was a span of 12 bases. Germline CDR1 and CDR2: SGDLS and YYNGEE. The CDR3 is CASSVGQGPNNEQFF. The CDR3 nucleotides read TGTGCCAGCAGCGTAGGGCAGGGGCCGAACAATGAGCAGTTCTTC.

The chain has TRBV24-1 and TRBJ1-6; D uncertain. Germline V gene lookup returns CDR1 KGHDR and CDR2 SFDVKD. The V end lost 2 bases, the J end lost 11 bases, and 0 bases lay between the germline ends. The CDR3 runs 10 residues. This CDR3 is CATSDSPLHF. In DNA form, the CDR3 reads TGTGCCACCAGTGATTCACCCCTCCACTTT.

This rearrangement joins TRBV2 to TRBJ2-1; 10 bases line up with TRBD2. Trimming removed 7 bases from V and 9 bases from J; junction bases left unmatched: 6. Germline CDR1 and CDR2: SNHLY and FYNNEI. CDR3 length: 13 residues. This chain's CDR3 is CASTGTSVGEQFF. In nucleotides, the CDR3 is TGTGCCAGCACCGGGACTAGCGTTGGTGAGCAGTTCTTC.

Turning to this clonotype: A much larger clone lies one base from this, so it may be a read error. CDR3 coding DNA: TGTGCCAGCAGTGAAGTAGGCAGGGCCCCAAAACAGCCCCAGCATTTT. Amino acids: CASSEVGRAPKQPQHF. V gene TRBV2 combines with J gene TRBJ1-5; D is possibly TRBD1 (5 bases). This CDR3 is built from 16 residues. V gave up 1 base and J gave up 7 bases, with 17 bases separating them. The germline gives CDR1 SNHLY, CDR2 FYNNEI.

Ten or more counts support this clonotype. The V gene is TRBV19, the J gene TRBJ2-6; the D is unclear. V lost 2 bases, J lost 3 bases, and 5 bases lay in between. From germline, CDR1 is LNHDA and CDR2 SQIVND (reference sequence). The CDR3 length is 14 residues. This CDR3 reads CASSITDGANVLTF. Here the CDR3 DNA reads TGTGCCAGTAGTATAACCGATGGGGCCAACGTCCTGACTTTC.

The sample holds many counts of this clonotype. The chain joins TRBV2 to TRBJ2-2; D is tentatively TRBD1 or TRBD2 (5 bases each). In germline, CDR1 is SNHLY, CDR2 FYNNEI. The CDR3 totals 15 residues. The ends were cut back, 3 bases at V and 2 bases at J, with 10 bases in the middle. CDR3 residues: CASSDPGANTGELFF. The CDR3, as DNA: TGTGCCAGCAGTGATCCCGGGGCAAACACCGGGGAGCTGTTTTTT.

There are a few counts of this clonotype. The J gene is TRBJ1-5, the V gene TRBV7-2, with D maybe TRBD1 (6 bases). V lost 7 bases and J 7 bases, leaving 17 bases between the germline ends. Germline CDR1 is SGHTA and CDR2 is FQGNSA. The CDR3 length is 14 residues. The CDR3 loop is CASNGGQGIQPQHF. The CDR3 region has the DNA TGTGCCAGCAACGGGGGGCAGGGAATACAGCCCCAGCATTTT.

This clonotype was seen repeatedly, ten times or more. The genes are TRBV24-1 and TRBJ1-5, with D maybe TRBD1 (6 bases). This CDR3 contains 14 residues. Per the germline V gene, CDR1 is KGHDR and CDR2 is SFDVKD. V was cut by 4 bases and J by 7 bases, with 13 bases left in between. The chain's CDR3 is CATSESNREQPQHF. The CDR3 DNA is TGTGCCACCAGTGAGTCCAACAGGGAACAGCCCCAGCATTTT.

This clonotype has just a few counts. V is TRBV20-1 and J is TRBJ1-3; D may be TRBD1 (5 bases). Trimming took off 0 bases at V and 0 bases at J, with 12 bases between the two ends. Germline V CDR1 and CDR2: DFQATT, SNEGSKA (reference sequence). The CDR3 spans 16 residues. CDR3 sequence reads: CSARDPRASSGNTIYF. The CDR3 DNA sequence: TGCAGTGCTAGAGATCCCAGGGCCTCCTCTGGAAACACCATATATTTT.

At least ten counts were recorded for this clonotype. The chain recombines TRBV2 with TRBJ1-1; D is undetermined. The CDR3 is 14 amino acids. Per the germline V gene, CDR1 is SNHLY and CDR2 is FYNNEI. V lost 8 bases to trimming and J lost 0 bases, with 13 bases between them. CDR3: CASGRSGMNTEAFF. The CDR3 coding sequence is TGTGCCAGCGGTCGGAGCGGAATGAACACTGAAGCTTTCTTT.

In this sample, this clonotype turned up many times. The chain is built from TRBV30 and TRBJ1-2, with a possible D match to TRBD1 (5 bases). The germline V gene has CDR1 GTSNPN and CDR2 SVGIG (reference sequence). This CDR3 spans 12 amino acids. The V and J ends lost 2 bases and 2 bases respectively, with 6 bases between them. CDR3 residues: CAWSKGNYGYTF. DNA of the CDR3: TGTGCCTGGAGTAAGGGGAACTATGGCTACACCTTC.

This clonotype was seen at least ten times. The chain employs TRBV2 and TRBJ1-2; D remains unclear. Germline-derived CDR1 and CDR2 are SNHLY and FYNNEI. The V gene lost 3 bases and the J gene lost 0 bases, with 11 bases spanning the gap. The CDR3 sequence is 15 residues long. CDR3 nucleotide sequence: TGTGCCAGCAGTGAGGCGGCCACTTCTAACTATGGCTACACCTTC. This translates into CASSEAATSNYGYTF.

In this sample, this clonotype turned up many times. CDR3 region: CSASFTVHSNQPQHF. The CDR3 nucleotides read TGCAGTGCTAGTTTTACAGTACATAGCAATCAGCCCCAGCATTTT. The chain couples TRBV20-1 to TRBJ1-5; no firm D call. Germline V gene lookup returns CDR1 DFQATT and CDR2 SNEGSKA (reference sequence). The CDR3 covers 15 residues. Trimming cost V 3 bases and J 0 bases, with 12 bases left between them.

This clonotype has just a few counts. V gene TRBV18 combines with J gene TRBJ1-5; a possible D gene is TRBD1 (6 bases). Germline V lookup: CDR1 KGHSH, CDR2 LQKENI. CDR3 size: 14 residues. V was cut by 3 bases and J by 6 bases, with 12 bases left in between. CDR3 amino acids: CASSPGQSGQPQHF. CDR3 in DNA: TGTGCCAGCTCACCCGGACAGTCCGGTCAGCCCCAGCATTTT.

At least ten counts were recorded for this clonotype. The V gene is TRBV20-1, the J gene TRBJ1-6; D might be TRBD1 (5 bases). V was cut by 2 bases and J by 7 bases, with 15 bases left in between. The CDR3 loop spans 15 amino acids. The germline CDR1 and CDR2 sequences are DFQATT and SNEGSKA (reference sequence). CDR3 sequence reads: CSARTRGSSNSPLHF. In nucleotides, the CDR3 is TGCAGTGCTAGAACCCGGGGGAGTAGCAATTCACCCCTCCACTTT.

The chain uses TRBV7-3 and TRBJ1-6; 7 bases match TRBD1. The CDR3 consists of 14 residues. V gave up 5 bases and J gave up 9 bases; unmatched junction bases: 7. CDR1 is SGHTA, CDR2 FQGTGA, per germline. Here the CDR3 DNA reads TGTGCCAGCAGCACAACAGGGGTTGGTTCACCCCTCCACTTT. Residues: CASSTTGVGSPLHF.

The CDR3 sequence is CASSPRTGGWETNEQYF. The DNA of the CDR3 is TGTGCCAGCAGCCCACGGACAGGGGGATGGGAAACAAACGAGCAGTACTTC. The chain recombines TRBV11-2 with TRBJ2-7, with TRBD1 matching over 10 bases. This CDR3 is built from 17 residues. In germline, CDR1 is SGHAT, CDR2 FQNNGV. With 5 bases clipped from V and 5 bases from J, the junction kept 15 bases outside the gene matches.

The rearrangement links TRBV2 to TRBJ2-1; D not resolved. The V end lost 2 bases, the J end lost 1 base, and 12 bases lay between the germline ends. The germline CDR1 and CDR2 sequences are SNHLY and FYNNEI. The length of the CDR3 is 16 residues. CDR3 coding DNA: TGTGCCAGCAGTGAATTCAGGCAGGATTCCTACAATGAGCAGTTCTTC. Translating it yields CASSEFRQDSYNEQFF.

This clonotype was observed many times. The rearrangement uses TRBV7-8 and TRBJ2-7; D is perhaps TRBD1 (6 bases). Germline V gives CDR1 SGHVS, CDR2 FQNEAQ. The V end lost 5 bases, the J end lost 2 bases, and 16 bases lay between the germline ends. There are 15 residues in the CDR3. The CDR3 bases are TGTGCCAGCAGCCAGCGCAGGGGAGCGACCTACGAGCAGTACTTC. This gives the protein CASSQRRGATYEQYF.

Only a few counts were recorded for this clonotype. The CDR3 is CASSLRGLRETQYF. The CDR3 DNA is TGTGCCAGCAGTCTACGAGGGTTGCGGGAGACCCAGTACTTC. The genes are TRBV6-1 and TRBJ2-5; a weak D match, TRBD2 (5 bases). Germline-derived CDR1 and CDR2 are MNHNS and SASEGT. Trimming pared 5 bases from V and 5 bases from J, leaving 15 bases between. The CDR3 totals 14 residues.

This clonotype was found many times. J is TRBJ1-2 and V is TRBV2; D remains ambiguous. Germline loops: CDR1 SNHLY, CDR2 FYNNEI. CDR3 length: 13 amino acids. Trimming took off 5 bases at V and 8 bases at J, with 15 bases between the two ends. For the CDR3, the DNA is TGTGCCAGCAGTACCCAGGAAACCGACGGCTACACCTTC. Its protein product is CASSTQETDGYTF.

The chain is built from TRBV20-1 and TRBJ1-6; a possible D gene is TRBD1 (5 bases). V lost 7 bases and J lost 0, with 22 bases in between. This CDR3 spans 18 amino acids. CDR1 is DFQATT and CDR2 is SNEGSKA in the germline V gene (reference sequence). In nucleotides, the CDR3 is TGCAGTGGAACCGGGACGGGGACGGGAAGCTCCTATAATTCACCCCTCCACTTT. This translates into CSGTGTGTGSSYNSPLHF.

The rearrangement uses TRBV9 and TRBJ1-3, with unresolved D. Germline-derived CDR1 and CDR2 are SGDLS and YYNGEE. CDR3 length equals 17 residues. V was shortened by 2 bases and J by 4 bases, with 19 bases between the two germline ends. The CDR3 nucleotides are TGTGCCAGCAGCGTGCTCTCGCACGAGACGGCAGGAAACACCATATATTTT. Protein product: CASSVLSHETAGNTIYF.

This clonotype was recorded many times. The genes are TRBV4-3 and TRBJ1-2; 7 bases are a match to TRBD1. J was trimmed by 4 bases and V by 4 bases; bases with no gene match: 12. Per the germline V gene, CDR1 is LGHNA and CDR2 is YSLEER. The CDR3 length is 16 residues. As DNA, the CDR3 is TGCGCCAGCAGCCCTGTCGGGGACAGTTGGGGCTATGGCTACACCTTC. It encodes CASSPVGDSWGYGYTF.

This clonotype was picked up a small number of times. The junction shows a germline mismatch at one end, possibly a read error. The chain uses TRBV10-2 and TRBJ2-1; either TRBD1 or TRBD2 may supply D (6 bases each). Germline V gene sequence: CDR1 WSHSY, CDR2 SAAADI. The CDR3 covers 15 residues. The CDR3 nucleotides read TGCGCCGGCAGTGAGTCGTCGGGGGCGCCATACGAGCAGTTCTTC. Translated: CAGSESSGAPYEQFF.